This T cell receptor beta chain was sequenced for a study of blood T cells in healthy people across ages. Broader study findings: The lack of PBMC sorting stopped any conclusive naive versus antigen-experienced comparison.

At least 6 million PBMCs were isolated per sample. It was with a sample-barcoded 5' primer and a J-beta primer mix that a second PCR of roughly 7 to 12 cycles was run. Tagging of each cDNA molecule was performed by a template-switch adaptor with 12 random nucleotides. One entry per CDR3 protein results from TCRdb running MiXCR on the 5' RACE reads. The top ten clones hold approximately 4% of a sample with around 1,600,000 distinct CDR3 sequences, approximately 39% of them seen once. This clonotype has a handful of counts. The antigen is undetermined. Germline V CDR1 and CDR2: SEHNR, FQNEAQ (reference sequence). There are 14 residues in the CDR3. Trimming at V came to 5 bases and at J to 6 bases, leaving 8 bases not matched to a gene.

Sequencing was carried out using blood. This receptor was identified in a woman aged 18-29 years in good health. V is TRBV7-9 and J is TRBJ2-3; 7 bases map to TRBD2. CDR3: CASSPRLALDTQYF. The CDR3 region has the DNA TGTGCCAGCAGCCCCCGACTAGCCCTGGATACGCAGTATTTT.